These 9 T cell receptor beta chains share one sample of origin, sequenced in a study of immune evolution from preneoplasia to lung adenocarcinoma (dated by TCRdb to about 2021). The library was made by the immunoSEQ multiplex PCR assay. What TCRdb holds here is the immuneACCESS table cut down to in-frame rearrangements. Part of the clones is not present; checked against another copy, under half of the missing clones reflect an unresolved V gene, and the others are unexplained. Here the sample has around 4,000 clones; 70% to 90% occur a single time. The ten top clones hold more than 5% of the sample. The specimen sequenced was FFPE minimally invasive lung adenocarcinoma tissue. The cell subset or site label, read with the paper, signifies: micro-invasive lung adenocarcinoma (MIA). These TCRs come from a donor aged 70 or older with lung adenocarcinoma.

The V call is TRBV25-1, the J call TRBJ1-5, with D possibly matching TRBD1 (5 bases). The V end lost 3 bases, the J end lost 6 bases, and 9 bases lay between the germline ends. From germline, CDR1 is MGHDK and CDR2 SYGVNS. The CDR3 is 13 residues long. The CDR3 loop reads CASSDGGGQPQHF. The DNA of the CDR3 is TGTGCCAGCAGTGATGGGGGAGGTCAGCCCCAGCATTTT.

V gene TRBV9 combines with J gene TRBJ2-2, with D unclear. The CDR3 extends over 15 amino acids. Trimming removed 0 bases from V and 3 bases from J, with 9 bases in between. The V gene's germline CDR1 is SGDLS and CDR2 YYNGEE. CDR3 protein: CASSVEYWHTGELFF. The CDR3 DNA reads TGTGCCAGCAGCGTAGAATACTGGCACACCGGGGAGCTGTTTTTT. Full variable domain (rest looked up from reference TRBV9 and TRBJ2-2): DSGVTQTPKHLITATGQRVTLRCSPRSGDLSVYWYQQSLDQGLQFLIQYYNGEERAKGNILERFSAQQFPDLHSELNLSSLELGDSALYFCASSVEYWHTGELFFGEGSRLTVL.

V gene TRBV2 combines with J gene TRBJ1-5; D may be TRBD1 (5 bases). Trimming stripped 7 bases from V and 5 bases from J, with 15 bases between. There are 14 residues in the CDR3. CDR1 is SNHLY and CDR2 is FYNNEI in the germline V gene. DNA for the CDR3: TGTGCCAGCAATCAACGGGGCAGCCATCAGCCCCAGCATTTT. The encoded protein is CASNQRGSHQPQHF. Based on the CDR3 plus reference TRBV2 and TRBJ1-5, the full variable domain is EPEVTQTPSHQVTQMGQEVILRCVPISNHLYFYWYRQILGQKVEFLVSFYNNEISEKSEIFDDQFSVERPDGSNFTLKIRSTKLEDSAMYFCASNQRGSHQPQHFGDGTRLSIL.

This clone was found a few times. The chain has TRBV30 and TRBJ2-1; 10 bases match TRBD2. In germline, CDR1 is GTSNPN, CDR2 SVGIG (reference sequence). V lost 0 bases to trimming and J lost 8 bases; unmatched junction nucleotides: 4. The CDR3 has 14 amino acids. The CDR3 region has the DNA TGTGCCTGGAGTGTCCAGCGGGAGGGCCATGAGCAGTTCTTC. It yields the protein CAWSVQREGHEQFF.

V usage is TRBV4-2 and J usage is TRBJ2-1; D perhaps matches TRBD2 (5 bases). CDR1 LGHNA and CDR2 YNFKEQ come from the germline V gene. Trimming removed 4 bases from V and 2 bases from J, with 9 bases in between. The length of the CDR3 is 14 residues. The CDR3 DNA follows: TGTGCCAGCAGCCTACTAGAGACCTACAATGAGCAGTTCTTC. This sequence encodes CASSLLETYNEQFF.

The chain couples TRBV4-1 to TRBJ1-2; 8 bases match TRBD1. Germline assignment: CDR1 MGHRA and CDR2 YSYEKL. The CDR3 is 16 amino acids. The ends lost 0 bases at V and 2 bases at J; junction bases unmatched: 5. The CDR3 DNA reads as TGCGCCAGCAGCCAAGATCTCTACAGGGGGAACTATGGCTACACCTTC. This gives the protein CASSQDLYRGNYGYTF.

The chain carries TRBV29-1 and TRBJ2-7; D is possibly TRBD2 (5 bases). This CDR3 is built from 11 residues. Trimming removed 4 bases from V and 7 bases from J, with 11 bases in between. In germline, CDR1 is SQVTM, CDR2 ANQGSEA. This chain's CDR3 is CSVATTQEQYF. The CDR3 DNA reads TGCAGCGTTGCGACTACTCAAGAGCAGTACTTC.

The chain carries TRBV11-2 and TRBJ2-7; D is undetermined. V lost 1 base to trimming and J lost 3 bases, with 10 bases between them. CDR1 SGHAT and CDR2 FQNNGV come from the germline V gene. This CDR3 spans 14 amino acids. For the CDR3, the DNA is TGTGCCAGCAGCTTAGGCCCCACCCACTACGAGCAGTACTTC. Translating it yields CASSLGPTHYEQYF. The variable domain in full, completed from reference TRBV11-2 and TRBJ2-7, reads EAGVAQSPRYKIIEKRQSVAFWCNPISGHATLYWYQQILGQGPKLLIQFQNNGVVDDSQLPKDRFSAERLKGVDSTLKIQPAKLEDSAVYLCASSLGPTHYEQYFGPGTRLTVT.

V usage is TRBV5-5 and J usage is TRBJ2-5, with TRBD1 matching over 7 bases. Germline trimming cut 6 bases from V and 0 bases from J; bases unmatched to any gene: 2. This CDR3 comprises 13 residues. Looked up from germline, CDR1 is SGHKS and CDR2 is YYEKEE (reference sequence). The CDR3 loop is CASTRGYQETQYF. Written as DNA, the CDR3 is TGTGCCAGCACCAGGGGGTACCAAGAGACCCAGTACTTC.